This T cell receptor (beta chain) was documented in a study of vaccination effects on CD4 cells after COVID-19. Study overall: Samples that were drawn after vaccination came a median of 72 days after the second dose. Study observations and caveats: Cross-reactivity toward common cold coronaviruses was confined to only 1 of 255 vaccine-induced clones in healthy vaccinees. Late post-vaccination, clones induced by infection and those induced by vaccine underwent marked clonal contraction.

Generated by immunoSEQ multiplex PCR, the TCRdb table keeps only in-frame clones and is missing some. Among about 60,000 clones listed, roughly three quarters were seen once. The V end lost 4 bases, the J end lost 2 bases, and 12 bases lay between the germline ends. The CDR3 length is 15 residues. Germline assignment: CDR1 SGHRS and CDR2 YFSETQ. Sequencing in the ViraFEST assay came after antigen-specific CD4+ T cells had been expanded with viral peptide pools, which were used to stimulate PBMC. Subsequent to a culture period of 10 to 11 days, CD4+ T cells were isolated. Each participant was given two doses of one vaccine (BNT162b2 or mRNA-1273). With 10 ug/ml peptides and about 9.7 IU/ml IL-2, roughly 2.1 million PBMC per well were cultured. Regarding this clone: No antigen is known for it.

The source is a human donor who received a COVID-19 vaccine. The sequencing used CD4+ T cells from PBMCs cultured with HCoV-OC43 spike peptides, collected after COVID-19 vaccination. The subset was: HCoV-OC43 spike overlapping peptide pool stimulation. The genes are TRBV5-1 and TRBJ2-2; a possible D gene is TRBD1 (6 bases). The CDR3 region is CASSRKGVNTGELFF. In DNA form, the CDR3 reads TGCGCCAGCAGCCGGAAGGGGGTAAACACCGGGGAGCTGTTTTTT.